This note documents a single TCR beta chain sequence. Antigen: not known. Running of the assay took place at deep level. The repertoire was sequenced with immunoSEQ multiplex PCR; TCRdb's copy has only in-frame clones and lacks some. The sample carries roughly 1,600,000 clones, about 98.5% recorded once. It was into CD45RA+ naive and CD45RA-negative memory subsets that the CD4+ cells were split. This sample stems from a study of shared clonotypes between healthy human individuals. Overall study: Serving as donors were two women and a few men, whose ages spanned 18 to 49.

Whole-study findings and limits: Only blood samples were collected, and tissue repertoires likely differ.

Sequenced material: naive CD4+ T cells sorted from blood. Specified subset: CD45RA+ positively selected. The TCR comes from a man between 25 and 39 years old in good health.

The CDR3 here is CSVVQGYTF. CDR3 coding DNA: TGCAGCGTTGTCCAGGGCTACACCTTC. This rearrangement joins TRBV29-1 to TRBJ1-2; D not resolved. Germline loops: CDR1 SQVTM, CDR2 ANQGSEA. V was clipped by 4 bases and J by 8 bases, with 5 bases between them. This CDR3 is 9 amino acids long.